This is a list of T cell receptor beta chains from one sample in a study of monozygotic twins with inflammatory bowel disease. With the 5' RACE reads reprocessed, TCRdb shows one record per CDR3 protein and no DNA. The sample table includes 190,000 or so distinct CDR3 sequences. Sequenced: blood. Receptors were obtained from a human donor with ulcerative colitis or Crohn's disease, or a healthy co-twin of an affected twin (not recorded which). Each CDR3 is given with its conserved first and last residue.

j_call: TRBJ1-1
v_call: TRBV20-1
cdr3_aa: CSASRRARNTEAFF

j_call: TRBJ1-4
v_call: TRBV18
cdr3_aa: CASSLRQEEEKLFF

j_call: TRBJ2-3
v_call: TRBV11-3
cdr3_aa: CASSSRPDFGDTQYF

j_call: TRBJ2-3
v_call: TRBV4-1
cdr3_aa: CASSQRGDRGYTQYF

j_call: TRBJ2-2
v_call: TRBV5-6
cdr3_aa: CASSFQVTGELFF

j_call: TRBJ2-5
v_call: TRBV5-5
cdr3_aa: CASSPHLGETQYF

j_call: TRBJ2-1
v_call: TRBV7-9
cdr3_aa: CASSRNRDRGGFEQFF

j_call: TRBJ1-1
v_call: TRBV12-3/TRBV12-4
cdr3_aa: CASSYEGTEAFF

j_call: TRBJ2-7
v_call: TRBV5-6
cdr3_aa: CASSFGTGSLYEQYF

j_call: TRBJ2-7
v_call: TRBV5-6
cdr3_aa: CASSPSDRLFSYEQYF

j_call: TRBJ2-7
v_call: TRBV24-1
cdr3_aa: CATSVRQGIGYEQYF

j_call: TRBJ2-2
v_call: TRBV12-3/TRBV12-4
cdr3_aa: CASSFPSSGGNTGELFF

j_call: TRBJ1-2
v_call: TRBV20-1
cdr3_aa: CSARKVKGISVQILGYTF

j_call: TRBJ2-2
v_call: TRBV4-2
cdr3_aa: CASSQDGTRQTGELFF

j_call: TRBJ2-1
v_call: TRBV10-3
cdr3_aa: CASRQSGDEQFF

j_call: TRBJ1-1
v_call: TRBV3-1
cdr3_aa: CASSQFDRNTEAFF

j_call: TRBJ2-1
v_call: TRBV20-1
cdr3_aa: CSARQGASYNEQFF

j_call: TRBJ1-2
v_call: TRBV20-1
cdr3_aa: CSASPMTGDYGYTF

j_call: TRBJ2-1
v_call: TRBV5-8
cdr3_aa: CASSLRGMNYNEQFF

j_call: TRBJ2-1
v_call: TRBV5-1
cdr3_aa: CASSLLISRALNEQFF

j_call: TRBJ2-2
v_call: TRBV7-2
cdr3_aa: CASSSRTSHTGELFF

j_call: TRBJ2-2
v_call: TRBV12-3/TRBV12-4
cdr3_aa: CASSLGVWGHLTGDWTGELFF

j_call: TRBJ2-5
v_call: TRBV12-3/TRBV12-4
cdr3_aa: CASSPGGHSETQYF

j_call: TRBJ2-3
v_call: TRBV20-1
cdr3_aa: CSAPATVHTDTQYF

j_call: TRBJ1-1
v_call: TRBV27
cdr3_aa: CASSAAGVRGSEAFF

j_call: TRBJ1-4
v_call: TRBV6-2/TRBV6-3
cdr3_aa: CASRRDLPTNEKLFF

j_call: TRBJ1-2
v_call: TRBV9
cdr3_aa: CASSVGEGVYTF

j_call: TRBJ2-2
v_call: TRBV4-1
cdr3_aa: CASSQVGTLTGELFF

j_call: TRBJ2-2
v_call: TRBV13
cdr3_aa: CASRGDTRELFF

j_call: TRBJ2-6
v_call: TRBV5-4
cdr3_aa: CASSLFTGANVLTF

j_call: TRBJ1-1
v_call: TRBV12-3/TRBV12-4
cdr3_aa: CASSGTVGEAFF

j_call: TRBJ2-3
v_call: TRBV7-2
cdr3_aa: CASSFTRDRGADMQYF

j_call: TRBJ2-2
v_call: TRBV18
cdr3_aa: CASSPGEDNTGELFF

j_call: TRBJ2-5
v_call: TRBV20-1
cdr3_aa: CSASRPGTYQETQYF

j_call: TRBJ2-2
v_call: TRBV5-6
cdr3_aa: CASSFPGTRTNTGELFF